A single sample is the source of the 23 T cell receptor beta chains below, sequenced in a study of technical replicates of blood from a few donors. This table comes from immunoSEQ multiplex PCR, and its TCRdb copy is limited to in-frame clones, with some not included. Among tens of thousands of clones listed, 80% to 95% were seen once. Sequenced material: T cells isolated from PBMCs. The receptors come from a human donor in good health.

CDR3 in amino acids: CASSAIAGLETQYF. The CDR3 DNA follows: TGTGCCAGCAGCGCCATAGCGGGACTTGAGACCCAGTACTTC. The chain is built from TRBV9 and TRBJ2-5, with TRBD2 matching over 8 bases. The junction had 6 bases not matched to a gene; V was cut back by 3 bases and J by 5 bases. The length of the CDR3 is 14 residues. The germline gives CDR1 SGDLS, CDR2 YYNGEE. The complete variable domain, with remaining parts taken from reference TRBV9 and TRBJ2-5, reads DSGVTQTPKHLITATGQRVTLRCSPRSGDLSVYWYQQSLDQGLQFLIQYYNGEERAKGNILERFSAQQFPDLHSELNLSSLELGDSALYFCASSAIAGLETQYFGPGTRLLVL.

This clone was recorded only once. This chain uses TRBV9 with TRBJ2-7; D possibly corresponds to TRBD1 (5 bases). The V and J ends lost 0 bases and 3 bases respectively, with 10 bases between them. Germline V gives CDR1 SGDLS, CDR2 YYNGEE. The CDR3 extends over 14 amino acids. CDR3 nucleotides: TGTGCCAGCAGCGTAGTGGCAGGGAACTACGAGCAGTACTTC. Translating gives CASSVVAGNYEQYF. The complete variable domain, with remaining parts taken from reference TRBV9 and TRBJ2-7, reads DSGVTQTPKHLITATGQRVTLRCSPRSGDLSVYWYQQSLDQGLQFLIQYYNGEERAKGNILERFSAQQFPDLHSELNLSSLELGDSALYFCASSVVAGNYEQYFGPGTRLTVT.

The chain has TRBV4-1 and TRBJ2-4; no definite D call. V lost 1 base, J lost 6 bases, and 13 bases lay in between. The CDR3 covers 15 residues. Germline V CDR1 and CDR2: MGHRA, YSYEKL. The DNA of the CDR3 is TGCGCCAGCAGCCAAGCCATTGTTTCGGGAAACATTCAGTACTTC. Amino acid sequence: CASSQAIVSGNIQYF.

The chain carries TRBV4-1 and TRBJ1-1, with 9 bases aligning to TRBD1. The CDR3 is 16 residues long. Germline CDR1 reads MGHRA; CDR2 reads YSYEKL. With V trimmed by 1 base and J by 0 bases, 3 bases remained unmatched. The CDR3 region is CASSQAQGAMNTEAFF. The CDR3 DNA follows: TGCGCCAGCAGCCAAGCACAGGGGGCTATGAACACTGAAGCTTTCTTT.

The chain has TRBV10-3 and TRBJ2-7, with TRBD1 matching 7 bases. CDR1 is ENHRY and CDR2 is SYGVKD in the germline V gene. This CDR3 has 15 amino acids. V gave up 2 bases and J gave up 5 bases; unmatched junction bases: 9. CDR3 sequence: CAISERQGIRNEQYF. In DNA, the CDR3 is TGTGCCATCAGTGAGAGACAGGGAATCCGGAACGAGCAGTACTTC.

The chain uses TRBV7-3 and TRBJ1-4; tentative D call: TRBD1 (5 bases). Trimming cost V 5 bases and J 7 bases, with 17 bases left between them. The CDR3 runs to 15 residues. Germline V gene data show CDR1 as SGHTA and CDR2 as FQGTGA. The CDR3 loop reads CASSTLLGRGEKLFF. The CDR3 DNA is TGTGCCAGCAGCACGTTGTTGGGAAGGGGTGAAAAACTGTTTTTT.

The chain links TRBV4-2 to TRBJ2-2, with TRBD1 matching over 8 bases. J gave up 1 base and V 0 bases, and 10 bases lay outside the gene matches. Germline lookup yields CDR1 LGHNA and CDR2 YNFKEQ. The CDR3 loop spans 19 amino acids. The CDR3 sequence: CASSQEIRRGQVNTGELFF. The DNA of the CDR3 is TGTGCCAGCAGCCAAGAAATAAGAAGGGGACAGGTGAACACCGGGGAGCTGTTTTTT.

The gene calls are TRBV6-5 and TRBJ2-7; 8 bases match TRBD2. The CDR3 covers 15 residues. In germline, CDR1 is MNHEY, CDR2 SVGAGI. J was trimmed by 7 bases and V by 0 bases; bases with no gene match: 8. The CDR3 nucleotides are TGTGCCAGCAGTTACTCCCGGACTAGCATAGTGGAGCAGTACTTC. It is translated as CASSYSRTSIVEQYF.

The V gene is TRBV5-6, the J gene TRBJ1-2, with 7 bases fitting TRBD1. CDR1 and CDR2 (germline): SGHDT, YYEEEE. V shed 4 bases, J shed 4 bases, and the junction held 10 bases outside the gene matches. The CDR3 runs to 15 residues. The CDR3 coding sequence is TGTGCCAGCAGCCACCCTAGGACAGGCGTCTATGGCTACACCTTC. It specifies CASSHPRTGVYGYTF.

The CDR3 region has the DNA TGTGCCAGCAGCTTGGTGGGCGGGGGTCAGCCCCAGCATTTT. Translating gives CASSLVGGGQPQHF. The chain couples TRBV5-8 to TRBJ1-5; tentative D call: TRBD1 (5 bases). CDR1 is SGHTS and CDR2 is YDEGEE in the germline V gene. This CDR3 spans 14 amino acids. Between the trimmed V and J ends, which lost 0 bases and 6 bases, there was a span of 10 bases.

The rearrangement joins TRBV10-3 to TRBJ2-1, with 11 bases identical to TRBD2. V shed 5 bases, J shed 7 bases, and the junction held 4 bases outside the gene matches. The CDR3 runs to 14 residues. CDR1 ENHRY and CDR2 SYGVKD come from the germline V gene. The CDR3 region has the DNA TGTGCCATCAGTACTAGCGGGAGCGAGAATGAGCAGTTCTTC. It yields the protein CAISTSGSENEQFF.

Here the CDR3 DNA reads TGTGCCAGTAGTCCTCGGGGGACTGCGACTAGCGGGCCCTCCTACGAGCAGTACTTC. Amino acids: CASSPRGTATSGPSYEQYF. The chain recombines TRBV19 with TRBJ2-7; TRBD2 matches at 10 bases. The CDR3 has 19 residues. Germline loops: CDR1 LNHDA, CDR2 SQIVND (reference sequence). Losses at the gene ends were 5 bases for V and 0 bases for J; bases not matched to a gene: 16.

The chain combines TRBV25-1 with TRBJ2-1; no clear D. The CDR3 is 10 residues long. Deletions cut 6 bases from V and 8 bases from J, with 5 bases between. Germline CDR1 MGHDK, CDR2 SYGVNS. CDR3 nucleotides: TGTGCCAGCAGCCTTCATGAGCAGTTCTTC. Translation gives CASSLHEQFF.

V is TRBV30 and J is TRBJ2-3; the D gene is possibly TRBD1 (6 bases). V lost 5 bases and J 2 bases, leaving 11 bases between the germline ends. The CDR3 totals 13 residues. Germline CDR1 reads GTSNPN; CDR2 reads SVGIG (reference sequence). CDR3 sequence (DNA): TGTGCCTGGGGGACACCGGACACAGATACGCAGTATTTT. Translating it yields CAWGTPDTDTQYF.

Note on this clone: Different DNA sequences within this sample yield the same CDR3. The CDR3 bases are TGTGCCAGCAGCTCCCAGGGTGGCCCCTACGAGCAGTACTTC. The encoded protein is CASSSQGGPYEQYF. V and J are TRBV7-2 and TRBJ2-7; D may be TRBD1 (5 bases). Germline loops: CDR1 SGHTA, CDR2 FQGNSA. The CDR3 spans 14 residues. V lost 4 bases to trimming and J lost 2 bases, with 12 bases between them.

The chain has TRBV6-6 and TRBJ1-2, with D unclear. V lost 0 bases, J lost 5 bases, and 7 bases lay in between. The CDR3 sequence is 13 residues long. CDR1 and CDR2 from the germline V gene are MNHNY and SVGAGI (reference sequence). The CDR3 spells CASSYSERYGYTF. In DNA, the CDR3 is TGTGCCAGCAGTTACTCCGAGCGGTATGGCTACACCTTC.

The rearrangement links TRBV10-3 to TRBJ1-2, with 9 bases lining up with TRBD1. The trim removed 9 bases at V and 8 bases at J, leaving 13 bases unmatched. CDR3 length equals 14 residues. Germline-derived CDR1 and CDR2 are ENHRY and SYGVKD. The CDR3 sequence is CAIAWDRETEGYTF. The CDR3 nucleotides read TGTGCCATAGCCTGGGACAGGGAGACTGAAGGCTACACCTTC.

The chain carries TRBV10-3 and TRBJ2-5; 9 bases are a match to TRBD2. The CDR3 consists of 14 residues. The V segment lost 6 bases and the J segment 2 bases; nucleotides outside the gene matches: 4. CDR1 and CDR2 from the germline V gene are ENHRY and SYGVKD. The CDR3 sequence: CAISRLAEQETQYF. The CDR3 region has the DNA TGTGCCATCAGCCGACTAGCGGAACAAGAGACCCAGTACTTC.

V is TRBV7-3 and J is TRBJ2-1; 7 bases are a match to TRBD2. The CDR3 totals 13 residues. CDR1 and CDR2 from the germline V gene are SGHTA and FQGTGA. V was clipped by 2 bases and J by 6 bases; unmatched bases: 1. As DNA, the CDR3 is TGTGCCAGCAGCTTAGGGACTATCAATGAGCAGTTCTTC. Amino acids: CASSLGTINEQFF.

In this sample, this clone turned up once. Here the CDR3 reads CASSLFRRTEAFF. CDR3 bases: TGTGCCAGCAGTTTGTTCAGGCGCACTGAAGCTTTCTTT. The chain couples TRBV27 to TRBJ1-1; the D is unclear. With 3 bases removed from V and 4 bases from J, the gap between germline ends came to 9 bases. CDR1 is MNHEY and CDR2 is SMNVEV in the germline V gene (reference sequence). This CDR3 has 13 residues.

With respect to this clone: This same CDR3 is encoded by further DNA sequences in the sample. This chain uses TRBV7-2 with TRBJ2-7, with 8 bases identical to TRBD2. Per germline, CDR1 SGHTA and CDR2 FQGNSA. The CDR3 is 14 residues long. Germline trimming cut 2 bases from V and 4 bases from J; bases unmatched to any gene: 4. The CDR3 bases are TGTGCCAGCAGCTTAAGCGGGGGATCTTACGAGCAGTACTTC. This codes for CASSLSGGSYEQYF.

V and J are TRBV5-4 and TRBJ2-1, with 8 nucleotides matching TRBD2. V lost 7 bases and J lost 3; bases outside the gene matches: 9. CDR3 length: 15 residues. From germline, CDR1 is SGHNT and CDR2 YYREEE (reference sequence). The DNA for the CDR3 is TGTGCCAGCGGAATACTAGCGGACGTCTACAATGAGCAGTTCTTC. Translation gives CASGILADVYNEQFF.

This chain links TRBV2 with TRBJ2-7, with 9 nucleotides matching TRBD1. Germline CDR1 reads SNHLY; CDR2 reads FYNNEI. The CDR3 contains 14 residues. V lost 6 bases to trimming and J lost 3 bases; unmatched junction nucleotides: 6. CDR3 DNA: TGTGCCAGCAGGGGACAGGGCGGGAGCTACGAGCAGTACTTC. This translates into CASRGQGGSYEQYF.